The rows below give T cell receptor beta chains drawn from one sample of a study of cytomegalovirus exposure and HLA in healthy donors. Profiling relied on immunoSEQ multiplex PCR, and the TCRdb table lists in-frame clones only, not all of them. The data show about 200,000 clones, with approximately 80% seen just once and about 2.7% held by the top ten. Input material: PBMCs. The receptors derive from a woman aged 25 to 39 in good health and CMV-seronegative. Both conserved end residues are part of each CDR3. D genes are given only for firm matches. Size values are once, few and many counts, or a class for expanded clones, and some rows have none.

CDR3 protein: CASSPTVEAFF
CDR3 DNA: TGTGCCAGCAGCCCGACAGTTGAAGCTTTCTTT
D gene: .
clone size: once
V gene: TRBV7-2
J gene: TRBJ1-1

CDR3 protein: CASSQEPGHYNSPLHF
CDR3 DNA: TGCGCCAGCAGCCAAGAGCCGGGACACTATAATTCACCCCTCCACTTT
D gene: .
clone size: .
V gene: TRBV4-1
J gene: TRBJ1-6

CDR3 protein: CASGDRRTSGPYNEQFF
CDR3 DNA: TGTGCCAGCGGGGACCGAAGGACTAGCGGGCCCTACAATGAGCAGTTCTTC
D gene: TRBD2
clone size: .
V gene: TRBV27
J gene: TRBJ2-1

CDR3 protein: CASSLPAGGGTGELFF
CDR3 DNA: TGTGCCAGCAGCCTCCCAGCGGGGGGGGGTACCGGGGAGCTGTTTTTT
D gene: TRBD2
clone size: few
V gene: TRBV5-4
J gene: TRBJ2-2

CDR3 protein: CASSPSGGAEWADTQYF
CDR3 DNA: TGTGCCAGCAGCCCTAGCGGGGGGGCGGAGTGGGCAGATACGCAGTATTTT
D gene: TRBD2
clone size: few
V gene: TRBV7-3
J gene: TRBJ2-3

CDR3 protein: CASSLTSGGAVGDEQFF
CDR3 DNA: TGTGCCAGCAGCCTGACTAGCGGGGGGGCTGTAGGGGATGAGCAGTTCTTC
D gene: TRBD2
clone size: .
V gene: TRBV9
J gene: TRBJ2-1

CDR3 protein: CASSARTGDNF
CDR3 DNA: TGTGCCAGCAGTGCAAGGACAGGGGATAACTTC
D gene: TRBD1
clone size: .
V gene: TRBV2
J gene: TRBJ1-2

CDR3 protein: CASSTGGNEQFF
CDR3 DNA: TGTGCCAGCAGCACTGGGGGGAATGAGCAGTTCTTC
D gene: .
clone size: .
V gene: TRBV6-1
J gene: TRBJ2-1

CDR3 protein: CAISPAGRGGETQYF
CDR3 DNA: TGTGCCATCAGCCCCGCGGGGCGCGGGGGAGAGACCCAGTACTTC
D gene: TRBD2
clone size: .
V gene: TRBV10-3
J gene: TRBJ2-5

CDR3 protein: CASSMQGQLSNQPQHF
CDR3 DNA: TGTGCCAGTAGTATGCAGGGGCAGCTTAGCAATCAGCCCCAGCATTTT
D gene: .
clone size: few
V gene: TRBV19
J gene: TRBJ1-5

CDR3 protein: CASSAQGQHTGELFF
CDR3 DNA: TGTGCCAGCAGCGCGCAGGGACAGCACACCGGGGAGCTGTTTTTT
D gene: TRBD1
clone size: .
V gene: TRBV11-3
J gene: TRBJ2-2

CDR3 protein: CASSLRWTGSYEQYF
CDR3 DNA: TGTGCCAGTAGTCTCCGGTGGACAGGGAGCTACGAGCAGTACTTC
D gene: TRBD1
clone size: .
V gene: TRBV19
J gene: TRBJ2-7

CDR3 protein: CASSLAQDSYGYTF
CDR3 DNA: TGCGCCAGCAGCTTGGCTCAGGATTCCTATGGCTACACCTTC
D gene: .
clone size: .
V gene: TRBV5-1
J gene: TRBJ1-2

CDR3 protein: CASSLVLQTVADTQYF
CDR3 DNA: TGTGCCAGCAGCTTAGTTCTCCAAACTGTCGCAGATACGCAGTATTTT
D gene: .
clone size: .
V gene: TRBV13
J gene: TRBJ2-3

CDR3 protein: CASSWQGQGGETQYF
CDR3 DNA: TGCGCCAGCAGCTGGCAAGGACAGGGAGGGGAGACCCAGTACTTC
D gene: .
clone size: .
V gene: TRBV5-1
J gene: TRBJ2-5

CDR3 protein: CASRTTGWGGYTF
CDR3 DNA: TGTGCCAGCAGAACCACAGGGTGGGGTGGCTACACCTTC
D gene: .
clone size: .
V gene: TRBV6-5
J gene: TRBJ1-2

CDR3 protein: CASSQGGQEANYGYTF
CDR3 DNA: TGCGCCAGCAGCCAAGGCGGACAGGAAGCTAACTATGGCTACACCTTC
D gene: TRBD1
clone size: .
V gene: TRBV4-1
J gene: TRBJ1-2

CDR3 protein: CASSLVDSNEQFF
CDR3 DNA: TGCGCCAGCAGCTTGGTAGATTCCAATGAGCAGTTCTTC
D gene: .
clone size: .
V gene: TRBV5-1
J gene: TRBJ2-1

CDR3 protein: CASSAQLAGGYITDTQYF
CDR3 DNA: TGTGCCAGCAGCGCCCAGCTAGCGGGAGGGTATATCACAGATACGCAGTATTTT
D gene: TRBD2
clone size: .
V gene: TRBV9
J gene: TRBJ2-3

CDR3 protein: CASRRQGDSNQPQHF
CDR3 DNA: TGTGCCAGTAGAAGACAGGGGGATAGCAATCAGCCCCAGCATTTT
D gene: TRBD1
clone size: .
V gene: TRBV19
J gene: TRBJ1-5

CDR3 protein: CASSYSSGGRGHTIYF
CDR3 DNA: TGTGCCAGCAGTTACTCGAGCGGGGGCAGAGGGCACACCATATATTTT
D gene: .
clone size: .
V gene: TRBV6-6
J gene: TRBJ1-3

CDR3 protein: CASSYNEKLFF
CDR3 DNA: TGTGCCAGCAGTTATAATGAAAAACTGTTTTTT
D gene: .
clone size: once
V gene: TRBV2
J gene: TRBJ1-4

CDR3 protein: CASTRWGGMVTEAFF
CDR3 DNA: TGTGCCAGCACCCGTTGGGGCGGGATGGTGACTGAAGCTTTCTTT
D gene: .
clone size: .
V gene: TRBV6-5
J gene: TRBJ1-1

CDR3 protein: CASSLTGDEKLFF
CDR3 DNA: TGTGCCAGCAGTTTGACAGGGGATGAAAAACTGTTTTTT
D gene: TRBD1
clone size: .
V gene: TRBV27
J gene: TRBJ1-4

CDR3 protein: CSVGFSYGYTF
CDR3 DNA: TGCAGCGTTGGATTCAGCTATGGCTACACCTTC
D gene: .
clone size: few
V gene: TRBV29-1
J gene: TRBJ1-2

CDR3 protein: CASSLMRWEQYF
CDR3 DNA: TGTGCCAGCAGCTTGATGCGGTGGGAGCAGTACTTC
D gene: .
clone size: .
V gene: TRBV7-2
J gene: TRBJ2-7

CDR3 protein: CASNTGGGRQFF
CDR3 DNA: TGTGCCAGCAATACCGGGGGGGGGAGGCAGTTCTTC
D gene: TRBD2
clone size: once
V gene: TRBV6-5
J gene: TRBJ2-1

CDR3 protein: CASSWGTGENYEQYF
CDR3 DNA: TGCGCCAGCAGCTGGGGGACAGGGGAGAACTACGAGCAGTACTTC
D gene: TRBD1
clone size: .
V gene: TRBV5-1
J gene: TRBJ2-7

CDR3 protein: CASSPVSTDTQYF
CDR3 DNA: TGCGCCAGCAGCCCCGTAAGCACAGATACGCAGTATTTT
D gene: .
clone size: .
V gene: TRBV5-1
J gene: TRBJ2-3

CDR3 protein: CASSSVAGEGHSRNTDTQYF
CDR3 DNA: TGTGCCAGCAGCAGTGTAGCGGGAGAAGGGCATTCGAGGAACACAGATACGCAGTATTTT
D gene: TRBD2
clone size: .
V gene: TRBV13
J gene: TRBJ2-3

CDR3 protein: CASSSQGAAQTEAFF
CDR3 DNA: TGTGCCAGCAGTTCCCAGGGGGCGGCCCAGACTGAAGCTTTCTTT
D gene: TRBD1
clone size: once
V gene: TRBV28
J gene: TRBJ1-1

CDR3 protein: CASSLLGDNEQFF
CDR3 DNA: TGCGCCAGCAGCCTCCTAGGGGACAATGAGCAGTTCTTC
D gene: .
clone size: .
V gene: TRBV4-1
J gene: TRBJ2-1

CDR3 protein: CASSLQGWSDTQYF
CDR3 DNA: TGTGCCAGCAGCTTGCAGGGTTGGTCAGATACGCAGTATTTT
D gene: .
clone size: .
V gene: TRBV5-4
J gene: TRBJ2-3

CDR3 protein: CASSPQGATDTQYF
CDR3 DNA: TGTGCCAGCTCACCACAGGGGGCAACAGATACGCAGTATTTT
D gene: TRBD1
clone size: .
V gene: TRBV18
J gene: TRBJ2-3

CDR3 protein: CASSPSGIRRNEQFF
CDR3 DNA: TGTGCCAGCTCACCGTCGGGAATTCGGCGCAATGAGCAGTTCTTC
D gene: .
clone size: .
V gene: TRBV18
J gene: TRBJ2-1

CDR3 protein: CASSRFDGTGSYNEQFF
CDR3 DNA: TGTGCCAGCAGCCGATTCGATGGGACTGGCTCCTACAATGAGCAGTTCTTC
D gene: .
clone size: .
V gene: TRBV7-6
J gene: TRBJ2-1

CDR3 protein: CASSSFPGTGRYEQYF
CDR3 DNA: TGCGCCAGCAGCAGCTTCCCCGGGACAGGTCGCTACGAGCAGTACTTC
D gene: TRBD1
clone size: .
V gene: TRBV4-1
J gene: TRBJ2-7

CDR3 protein: CASSSGTVGNTIYF
CDR3 DNA: TGTGCCAGCAGCTCCGGGACAGTCGGAAACACCATATATTTT
D gene: TRBD1
clone size: .
V gene: TRBV5-6
J gene: TRBJ1-3

CDR3 protein: CASRTDRASSYEQYF
CDR3 DNA: TGTGCCAGCAGGACAGACAGGGCAAGCTCCTACGAGCAGTACTTC
D gene: TRBD1
clone size: .
V gene: TRBV25-1
J gene: TRBJ2-7

CDR3 protein: CASTRGSSSTDTQYF
CDR3 DNA: TGTGCCAGCACCAGGGGGAGTAGTAGCACAGATACGCAGTATTTT
D gene: TRBD1
clone size: few
V gene: TRBV28
J gene: TRBJ2-3

CDR3 protein: CASSPSRGTNRGYNEQFF
CDR3 DNA: TGTGCCAGCAGCCCCTCCCGCGGCACAAACCGGGGGTACAATGAGCAGTTCTTC
D gene: .
clone size: .
V gene: TRBV7-9
J gene: TRBJ2-1

CDR3 protein: CASRPGQGRNTEAFF
CDR3 DNA: TGTGCCAGCAGACCGGGACAGGGAAGGAACACTGAAGCTTTCTTT
D gene: TRBD1
clone size: many
V gene: TRBV6-5
J gene: TRBJ1-1

CDR3 protein: CASSFGSGNTIYF
CDR3 DNA: TGTGCCAGCAGTTTCGGTTCTGGAAACACCATATATTTT
D gene: .
clone size: .
V gene: TRBV28
J gene: TRBJ1-3

CDR3 protein: CAWRATDTRYNSPLHF
CDR3 DNA: TGTGCCTGGAGGGCGACAGACACCCGCTATAATTCACCCCTCCACTTT
D gene: .
clone size: .
V gene: TRBV30
J gene: TRBJ1-6

CDR3 protein: CASLRTSGSYEQYF
CDR3 DNA: TGTGCCAGCCTAAGGACTAGCGGATCCTACGAGCAGTACTTC
D gene: TRBD2
clone size: .
V gene: TRBV2
J gene: TRBJ2-7

CDR3 protein: CASSHTSGGTDTQYF
CDR3 DNA: TGTGCCAGCAGCCACACTAGCGGGGGCACAGATACGCAGTATTTT
D gene: TRBD2
clone size: .
V gene: TRBV4-2
J gene: TRBJ2-3

CDR3 protein: CAISEWTGALF
CDR3 DNA: TGTGCCATCAGTGAATGGACAGGGGCCCTCTTT
D gene: TRBD1
clone size: few
V gene: TRBV10-3
J gene: TRBJ1-1

CDR3 protein: CASSDLRESYEQYF
CDR3 DNA: TGTGCCAGCAGTGATTTGCGGGAGTCCTACGAGCAGTACTTC
D gene: TRBD2
clone size: .
V gene: TRBV6-1
J gene: TRBJ2-7

CDR3 protein: CSVDREQFF
CDR3 DNA: TGCAGCGTTGACAGGGAGCAGTTCTTC
D gene: .
clone size: .
V gene: TRBV29-1
J gene: TRBJ2-1

CDR3 protein: CASSPGQGRDGYTF
CDR3 DNA: TGTGCCAGCAGCCCCGGACAGGGGAGAGATGGCTACACCTTC
D gene: TRBD1
clone size: .
V gene: TRBV27
J gene: TRBJ1-2

CDR3 protein: CAWSRGSSYNSPLHF
CDR3 DNA: TGTGCCTGGAGTCGCGGGAGCTCCTATAATTCACCCCTCCACTTT
D gene: .
clone size: few
V gene: TRBV30
J gene: TRBJ1-6

CDR3 protein: CAIRTTEQVGPSTDTQYF
CDR3 DNA: TGTGCCATCAGGACCACAGAACAGGTGGGGCCTAGCACAGATACGCAGTATTTT
D gene: .
clone size: .
V gene: TRBV10-3
J gene: TRBJ2-3

CDR3 protein: CASRLGTGVNEKLFF
CDR3 DNA: TGTGCCAGCCGACTAGGGACAGGGGTTAATGAAAAACTGTTTTTT
D gene: TRBD1
clone size: .
V gene: TRBV5-6
J gene: TRBJ1-4

CDR3 protein: CASSPGQELETQYF
CDR3 DNA: TGTGCCAGCAGCCCGGGACAAGAACTGGAGACCCAGTACTTC
D gene: .
clone size: once
V gene: TRBV28
J gene: TRBJ2-5

CDR3 protein: CASSEGSNYGYTF
CDR3 DNA: TGCGCCAGCAGTGAGGGCAGTAACTATGGCTACACCTTC
D gene: .
clone size: .
V gene: TRBV10-2
J gene: TRBJ1-2

CDR3 protein: CASSFTYLAGADTQYF
CDR3 DNA: TGTGCCAGCAGCTTTACGTATCTAGCGGGGGCAGATACGCAGTATTTT
D gene: TRBD2
clone size: .
V gene: TRBV7-9
J gene: TRBJ2-3

CDR3 protein: CASSIGGPQVREQYF
CDR3 DNA: TGTGCCAGTAGTATCGGGGGACCACAGGTTCGGGAGCAGTACTTC
D gene: .
clone size: .
V gene: TRBV19
J gene: TRBJ2-7